This T cell receptor beta chain was sequenced in a study of a mutant IDH1 vaccine in newly diagnosed glioma (dated by TCRdb to about 2021). Concerning the study at large: Eight vaccinations were administered to patients in weeks 1, 3, 5, 7, 11, 15, 19 and 23, corresponding to visits V03 through V10. Before enrollment, patients had received standard therapy of radiotherapy alone, temozolomide alone, or radiochemotherapy with temozolomide; most received the combination. Peripheral blood was drawn at six visits: V03 (baseline), V05, V07, V10, V12 and V13. For exploratory analyses, around 23 treated patients had longitudinal TCRB deep sequencing done wherever samples were available. Of the roughly 32 treated patients, approximately 62% were male and around 38% were female, and a mean age of approximately 40 years was recorded. Vaccination started 4-6 weeks after radiotherapy alone, or was given together with temozolomide cycles in the groups whose treatment included chemotherapy.

The time point label here, explained by the study, means: week 11, during vaccination. Each vaccine dose was 300 ug of a 20-mer mutant IDH1 peptide in Montanide, given subcutaneously with topical imiquimod. All donors had newly diagnosed IDH1-mutant astrocytomas of WHO grade 3 or 4 that showed loss of nuclear ATRX. The samples were drawn from NOA16, a multicentre, single-arm, open-label phase I trial in Germany that tested a mutant IDH1 peptide vaccine in humans for the first time. The DNeasy Blood and Tissue Kit was used to extract genomic DNA from EDTA blood for TCRB sequencing. The protocol used for the library was the immunoSEQ multiplex PCR assay. The hsTCRB Kit was used according to the manufacturer's protocol to amplify rearranged TCR beta chain sequences. Sequencing of TCRB libraries was carried out on an Illumina MiSeq. The study's own analysis went as follows. Demultiplexing, trimming and gene mapping were performed with the kit vendor's proprietary platform. The immuneACCESS repertoire file appears here via TCRdb, limited to in-frame rearrangements. These files lack a portion of the clones; in checked studies, under half of the deficit traces to unresolved V genes, and the cause of the others is not known. The V and J calls and clone size come from that table; D and trimming were worked out from the DNA. The sample includes about 36,000 clones, with about 80% observed a single time. The ten biggest clones cover about 15% of the sample.

What the authors observed across the whole study: Across multiple MHC alleles, vaccine-induced immune responses were seen in 85% to 95% of patients. The authors stated that sample limitations prevented analyses of patient blood samples from being reproduced. Pseudoprogression appeared unrelated to alterations in the top peripheral T cell clonotypes detected by TCRB sequencing. Availability determined which PBMC samples were chosen for TCRB deep sequencing.

Ends trimmed: V by 7 bases, J by 4 bases; bases unmatched to a gene: 9. Including cysteine and phenylalanine, the CDR3 has 17 amino acids. Here the CDR3 DNA is all that survives: 51 bases in frame from base 1. The germline V gene (reference sequence) gives CDR1 as SEHNR and CDR2 as FQNEAQ. Worth noting for this clone: No cognate antigen has been identified for it. No base qualities exist here, and no much larger clone lies one base off it.

The sample was peripheral blood mononuclear cells (PBMCs), taken from a glioma patient whose treatment included an IDH1 peptide vaccine. This chain is built from TRBV7-9 and TRBJ2-3; 15 central nucleotides agree with TRBD2. This receptor was taken from a woman aged 30 to 39 with glioma. Some clones in this sample may be carry-over from other donors' samples. The CDR3 here reads CASTSGLAGGGADTQYF. In nucleotide form, the sequence is TGTGCCAGCACCTCGGGACTAGCGGGAGGAGGGGCAGATACGCAGTATTTT.